This entry lists 5 T cell receptor beta chains sequenced from one sample in a study of CD8+ T cells in alopecia areata (dated by TCRdb to 2017 to 2018). The time point label corresponds to: roughly 24 weeks on oral tofacitinib. The meaning of the sample's treatment or condition label: oral pan-JAK inhibitor, 5-10 mg twice daily. The library relied on the immunoSEQ multiplex PCR assay. RNA was extracted from all samples and reverse transcribed into cDNA as template for TCR sequencing. Held by TCRdb, this immuneACCESS table contains in-frame sequences only and omits some clones. Under half of the omission traces to an unresolved V gene where checked; the cause of the rest is unknown. This sample is represented by about 42,000 clones; about nine tenths of them were singletons. The ten largest account for approximately 20% of the sample. The material sequenced was CD8+ T cells sorted from blood, taken at week 24, from a patient treated with tofacitinib. The origin of the receptors is a human donor with alopecia areata.

This sequence joins TRBV7-2 and TRBJ2-7; D unclear. V gave up 1 base and J gave up 3 bases, with 1 base separating them. Germline lookup yields CDR1 SGHTA and CDR2 FQGNSA. The CDR3 runs 11 residues. The CDR3, as DNA: TGTGCCAGCAGCTTAGACTACGAGCAGTACTTC. It yields the protein CASSLDYEQYF.

To note about this clone: The junction shows a germline mismatch at one end, possibly a read error. V and J are TRBV28 and TRBJ2-5; possibly TRBD1 for D (6 bases). The CDR3 sequence is 14 residues long. Germline values: CDR1 MDHEN, CDR2 SYDVKM. CDR3: CACSLNRVQETQYF. CDR3 DNA: TGTGCCTGCAGTTTAAACAGGGTCCAAGAGACCCAGTACTTC.

This clone was seen once. V usage is TRBV27 and J usage is TRBJ2-1; D is ambiguous. Trimming shortened V by 3 bases and J by 7 bases, and 4 bases separated the two germline ends. The germline V gene encodes CDR1 MNHEY and CDR2 SMNVEV (reference sequence). This CDR3 is built from 11 residues. The CDR3 DNA reads TGTGCCAGCAGTTTTGGGAATGAGCAGTTCTTC. This encodes CASSFGNEQFF.

This clone was seen only a few times. V is TRBV4-2 and J is TRBJ2-2, with a weak D call TRBD1 (6 bases). Germline V gene sequence: CDR1 LGHNA, CDR2 YNFKEQ. The length of the CDR3 is 17 residues. Trimming removed 6 bases at V and 2 bases at J, with 19 bases between. CDR3 residues: CASSLQGAELNTGELFF. The CDR3 region has the DNA TGTGCCAGCAGTCTACAGGGCGCTGAGCTAAACACCGGGGAGCTGTTTTTT.

For the CDR3, the DNA is TGCAGCGTCCCGACAGGGGGAAACTATGGCTACACCTTC. It codes for CSVPTGGNYGYTF. The J gene is TRBJ1-2, the V gene TRBV29-1; 9 bases are a match to TRBD1. This CDR3 spans 13 amino acids. The V gene's germline CDR1 is SQVTM and CDR2 ANQGSEA. The ends lost 6 bases at V and 2 bases at J; junction bases unmatched: 4.